This paragraph covers one T cell receptor (beta chain) sequence. The antigen is unknown. Second-dose intervals of approximately 4 or approximately 12 weeks were pooled. The record originates from a study of T cell responses to AZD1222 COVID-19 vaccine. Broader study findings: Only 5 or 6 individuals given AZD1222 were seropositive at baseline. A mostly white British donor set with more females was recruited, and clonal diversity was possibly underestimated.

Assay: immunoSEQ multiplex PCR; the TCRdb copy retains only in-frame clones and omits some. Of 120,000 to 150,000 clones detected, roughly 84% appear once; the ten largest clones hold approximately 5%. The material was peripheral blood, obtained 28 days after the second AZD1222 dose. The receptor comes from an adult who received the AZD1222 COVID-19 vaccine.

CDR3 bases: TGCGCCAGCAGCGAAAGGGAGGGGATTGGAAACACCATATATTTT. Protein sequence: CASSEREGIGNTIYF. This chain connects TRBV4-1 to TRBJ1-3, with a tentative D call TRBD1 (5 bases). This CDR3 comprises 15 residues. Germline CDR1 MGHRA, CDR2 YSYEKL. V was clipped by 5 bases and J by 3 bases, with 14 bases between them.